This TCR beta chain was identified during a study of blood T cell repertoires in COVID-19. Overall study context: Both acute and convalescent COVID-19 samples were obtained from the United States, Italy and Spain.

CDR1 and CDR2 from the germline V gene are SEHNR and FQNEAQ (reference sequence). V lost 3 bases to trimming and J lost 0 bases, with 9 bases between them. The CDR3 extends over 14 amino acids. Profiled with immunoSEQ multiplex PCR; TCRdb holds only in-frame clones, not every one. Of a few hundred thousand clones in the sample, around 86% are singletons; the top ten hold roughly an eighth. The sequenced material came from peripheral blood. The chain combines TRBV7-9 with TRBJ2-7, with D hard to call. The clonotype comes from a man older than 75 with acute or convalescent COVID-19. Written as DNA, the CDR3 is TGTGCCAGCAGCTTGGCCACAGACTCCTACGAGCAGTACTTC. It codes for CASSLATDSYEQYF. The full variable domain, completed using reference TRBV7-9 and TRBJ2-7, is DTGVSQNPRHKITKRGQNVTFRCDPISEHNRLYWYRQTLGQGPEFLTYFQNEAQLEKSRLLSDRFSAERPKGSFSTLEIQRTEQGDSAMYLCASSLATDSYEQYFGPGTRLTVT.